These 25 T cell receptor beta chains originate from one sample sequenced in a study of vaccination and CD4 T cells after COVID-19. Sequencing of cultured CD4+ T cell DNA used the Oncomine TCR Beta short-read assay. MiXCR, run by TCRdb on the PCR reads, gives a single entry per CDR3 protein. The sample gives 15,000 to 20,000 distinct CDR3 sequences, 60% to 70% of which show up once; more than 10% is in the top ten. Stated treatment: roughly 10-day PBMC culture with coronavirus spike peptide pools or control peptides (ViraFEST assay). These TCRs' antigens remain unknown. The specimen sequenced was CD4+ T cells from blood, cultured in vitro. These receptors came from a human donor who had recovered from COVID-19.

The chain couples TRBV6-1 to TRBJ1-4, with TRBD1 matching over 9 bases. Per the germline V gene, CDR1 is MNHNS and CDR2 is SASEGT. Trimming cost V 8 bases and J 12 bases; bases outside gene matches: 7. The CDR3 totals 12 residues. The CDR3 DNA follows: TGTGCCAGCGGCCGGGACAGGGTAGAACTGTTTTTT. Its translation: CASGRDRVELFF.

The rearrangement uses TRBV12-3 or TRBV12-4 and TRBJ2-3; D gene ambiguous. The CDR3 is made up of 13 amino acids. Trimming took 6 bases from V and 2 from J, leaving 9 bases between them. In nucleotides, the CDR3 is TGTGCCAGCAGCCCCTCAACCACAGATACGCAGTATTTT. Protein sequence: CASSPSTTDTQYF.

The CDR3 spells CASSLSENQPQHF. The CDR3 bases are TGTGCCAGCAGCTTATCGGAAAATCAGCCCCAGCATTTT. This chain links TRBV7-6 with TRBJ1-5, with D unclear. Germline CDR1 and CDR2: SGHVS and FNYEAQ. Trimming removed 2 bases from V and 4 bases from J, with 6 bases in between. The CDR3 covers 13 residues.

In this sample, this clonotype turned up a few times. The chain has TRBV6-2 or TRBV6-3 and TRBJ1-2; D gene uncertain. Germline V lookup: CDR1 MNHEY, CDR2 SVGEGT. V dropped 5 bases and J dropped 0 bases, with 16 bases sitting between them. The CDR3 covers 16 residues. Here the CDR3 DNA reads TGTGCCAGCAGTAAGACCGAACTTCCCCCTAACTATGGCTACACCTTC. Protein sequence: CASSKTELPPNYGYTF.

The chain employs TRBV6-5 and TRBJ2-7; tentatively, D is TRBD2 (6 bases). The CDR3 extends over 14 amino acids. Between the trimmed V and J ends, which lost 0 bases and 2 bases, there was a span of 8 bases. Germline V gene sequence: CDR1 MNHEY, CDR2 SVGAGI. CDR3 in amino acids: CASSYSGGTYEQYF. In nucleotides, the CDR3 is TGTGCCAGCAGTTACTCCGGCGGGACCTACGAGCAGTACTTC.

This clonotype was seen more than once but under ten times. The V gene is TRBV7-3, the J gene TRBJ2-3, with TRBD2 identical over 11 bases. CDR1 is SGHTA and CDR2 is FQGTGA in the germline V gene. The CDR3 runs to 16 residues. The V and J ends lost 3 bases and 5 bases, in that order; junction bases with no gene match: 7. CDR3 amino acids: CASSLVSGGVGDTQYF. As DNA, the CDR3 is TGTGCCAGCAGCTTGGTTAGCGGGGGGGTAGGAGATACGCAGTATTTT.

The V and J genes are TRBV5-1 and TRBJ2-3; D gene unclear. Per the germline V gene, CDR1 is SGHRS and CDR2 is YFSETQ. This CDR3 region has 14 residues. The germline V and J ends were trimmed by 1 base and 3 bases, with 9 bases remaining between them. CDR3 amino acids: CASSLQLVTDTQYF. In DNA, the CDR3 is TGCGCCAGCAGCTTGCAGCTTGTTACAGATACGCAGTATTTT.

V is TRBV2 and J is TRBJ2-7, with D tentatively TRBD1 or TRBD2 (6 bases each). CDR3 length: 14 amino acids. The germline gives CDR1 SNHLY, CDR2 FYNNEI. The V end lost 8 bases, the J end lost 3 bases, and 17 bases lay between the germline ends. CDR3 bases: TGTGCCAGCGGGGGGCGAGGCCAAGGCTACGAGCAGTACTTC. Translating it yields CASGGRGQGYEQYF.

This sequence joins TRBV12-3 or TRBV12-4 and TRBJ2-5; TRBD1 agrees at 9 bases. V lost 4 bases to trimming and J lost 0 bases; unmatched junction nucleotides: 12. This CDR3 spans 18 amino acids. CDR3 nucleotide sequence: TGTGCCAGCAGTTCGGGACAGGGTTTCGGGAGGTACCAAGAGACCCAGTACTTC. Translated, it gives CASSSGQGFGRYQETQYF.

CDR3 residues: CASSVPGLAGGRNEQFF. The CDR3 nucleotides read TGCGCCAGCAGTGTCCCGGGACTAGCGGGAGGGCGTAATGAGCAGTTCTTC. The chain is built from TRBV10-1 and TRBJ2-1; 16 nucleotides match TRBD2. Trimming removed 4 bases from V and 7 bases from J; junction bases left unmatched: 7. The germline gives CDR1 WNHNN, CDR2 SYGVQD (reference sequence). This CDR3 is 17 amino acids long.

For the CDR3, the DNA is TGTGCCAGCAGCTGGCGGGGGTTTAGCACAGATACGCAGTATTTT. Its translation is CASSWRGFSTDTQYF. The chain uses TRBV5-5 and TRBJ2-3; TRBD2 matches 7 bases. Germline assignment: CDR1 SGHKS and CDR2 YYEKEE (reference sequence). With V trimmed by 3 bases and J by 0 bases, 4 bases remained unmatched. CDR3 size: 15 residues.

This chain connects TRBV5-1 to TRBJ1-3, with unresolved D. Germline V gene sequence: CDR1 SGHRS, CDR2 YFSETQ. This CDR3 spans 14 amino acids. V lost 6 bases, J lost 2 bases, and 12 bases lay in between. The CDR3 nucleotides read TGCGCCAGCAAGCCGGACGGCGCTGGAAACACCATATATTTT. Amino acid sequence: CASKPDGAGNTIYF.

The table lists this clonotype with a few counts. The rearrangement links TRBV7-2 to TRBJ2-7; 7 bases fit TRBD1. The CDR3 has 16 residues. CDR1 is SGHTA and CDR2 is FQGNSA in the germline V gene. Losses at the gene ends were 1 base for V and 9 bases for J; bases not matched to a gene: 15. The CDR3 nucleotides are TGTGCCAGCAGCTTAGGCCTGACAGGGTCAGCTTTTTGGCAGTACTTC. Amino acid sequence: CASSLGLTGSAFWQYF. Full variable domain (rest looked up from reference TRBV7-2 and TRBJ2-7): GAGVSQSPSNKVTEKGKDVELRCDPISGHTALYWYRQSLGQGLEFLIYFQGNSAPDKSGLPSDRFSAERTGGSVSTLTIQRTQQEDSAVYLCASSLGLTGSAFWQYFGPGTRLTVT.

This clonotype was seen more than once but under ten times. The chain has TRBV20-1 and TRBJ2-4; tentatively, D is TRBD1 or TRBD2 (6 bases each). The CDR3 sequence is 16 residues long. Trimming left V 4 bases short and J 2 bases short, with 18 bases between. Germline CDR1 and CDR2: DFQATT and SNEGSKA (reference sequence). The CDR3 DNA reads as TGCAGTGCTATGCCTAGAGGGGGGCTCACCAAAAACATTCAGTACTTC. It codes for CSAMPRGGLTKNIQYF.

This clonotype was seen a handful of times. The CDR3 sequence: CSAPSGGGETQYF. CDR3 bases: TGCAGTGCACCTTCAGGGGGGGGGGAGACCCAGTACTTC. The genes are TRBV20-1 and TRBJ2-5; the D call may be TRBD1 or TRBD2 (7 bases each). Germline values: CDR1 DFQATT, CDR2 SNEGSKA (reference sequence). With 6 bases removed from V and 5 bases from J, the gap between germline ends came to 16 bases. The CDR3 contains 13 residues.

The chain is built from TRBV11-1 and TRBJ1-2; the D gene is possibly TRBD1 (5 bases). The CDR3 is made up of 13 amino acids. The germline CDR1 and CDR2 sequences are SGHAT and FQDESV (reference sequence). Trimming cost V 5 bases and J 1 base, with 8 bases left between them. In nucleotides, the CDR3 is TGTGCCAGCAGCCTGACAGATAACTATGGCTACACCTTC. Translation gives CASSLTDNYGYTF.

CDR3 in amino acids: CARDERECCTGELFF. CDR3 DNA: TGTGCCAGGGATGAGCGGGAGTGCTGCACCGGGGAGCTGTTTTTT. The chain recombines TRBV21-1 with TRBJ2-2; the table's D call, TRBD2, has no DNA check behind it. TRBV21-1 has pseudogene status. The CDR3 contains 15 residues.

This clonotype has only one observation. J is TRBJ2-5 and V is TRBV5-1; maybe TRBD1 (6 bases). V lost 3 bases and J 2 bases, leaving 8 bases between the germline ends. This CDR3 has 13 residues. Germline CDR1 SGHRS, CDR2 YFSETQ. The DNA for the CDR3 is TGCGCCAGCAGCTATGGACAGCAAGAGACCCAGTACTTC. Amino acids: CASSYGQQETQYF.

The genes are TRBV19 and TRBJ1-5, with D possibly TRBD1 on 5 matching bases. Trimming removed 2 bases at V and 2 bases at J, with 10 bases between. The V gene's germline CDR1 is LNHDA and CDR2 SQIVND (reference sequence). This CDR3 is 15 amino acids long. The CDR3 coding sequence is TGTGCCAGTAGTATACGGGGCTTAGGCAATCAGCCCCAGCATTTT. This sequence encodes CASSIRGLGNQPQHF. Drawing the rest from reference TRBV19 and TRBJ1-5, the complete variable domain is DGGITQSPKYLFRKEGQNVTLSCEQNLNHDAMYWYRQDPGQGLRLIYYSQIVNDFQKGDIAEGYSVSREKKESFPLTVTSAQKNPTAFYLCASSIRGLGNQPQHFGDGTRLSIL.

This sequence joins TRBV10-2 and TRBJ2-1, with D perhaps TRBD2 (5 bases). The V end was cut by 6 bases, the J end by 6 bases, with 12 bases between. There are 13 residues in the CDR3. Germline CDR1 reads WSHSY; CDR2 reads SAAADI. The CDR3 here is CASRVGLTNEQFF. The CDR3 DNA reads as TGCGCCAGCAGGGTAGGACTGACCAATGAGCAGTTCTTC.

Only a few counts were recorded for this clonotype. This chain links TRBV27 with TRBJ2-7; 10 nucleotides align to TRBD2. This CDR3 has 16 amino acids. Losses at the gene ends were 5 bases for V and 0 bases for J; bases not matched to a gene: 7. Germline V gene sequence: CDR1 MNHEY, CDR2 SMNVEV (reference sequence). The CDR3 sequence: CASSKGPSGGSYEQYF. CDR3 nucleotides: TGTGCCAGCAGTAAGGGTCCTAGCGGGGGCTCCTACGAGCAGTACTTC.

The CDR3 DNA reads TGTGCCAGCAGCTCCCGGGCTCAGCCGCAGTACTTC. It codes for CASSSRAQPQYF. This rearrangement joins TRBV21-1 to TRBJ2-7; the D call TRBD1 from the table was never checked on the DNA. TRBV21-1 is reported as a pseudogene. There are 12 residues in the CDR3.

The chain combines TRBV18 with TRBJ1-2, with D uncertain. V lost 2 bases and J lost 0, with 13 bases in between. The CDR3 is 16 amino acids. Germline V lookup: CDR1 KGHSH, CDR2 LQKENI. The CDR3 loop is CASSPAPLVANYGYTF. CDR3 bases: TGTGCCAGCTCACCAGCTCCGTTGGTAGCTAACTATGGCTACACCTTC.

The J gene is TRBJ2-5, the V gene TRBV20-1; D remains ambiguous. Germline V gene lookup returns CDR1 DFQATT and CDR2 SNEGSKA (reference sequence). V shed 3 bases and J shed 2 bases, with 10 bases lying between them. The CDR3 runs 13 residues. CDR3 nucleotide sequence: TGCAGTGCTAGTTCGGTATCGCAAGAGACCCAGTACTTC. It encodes CSASSVSQETQYF.

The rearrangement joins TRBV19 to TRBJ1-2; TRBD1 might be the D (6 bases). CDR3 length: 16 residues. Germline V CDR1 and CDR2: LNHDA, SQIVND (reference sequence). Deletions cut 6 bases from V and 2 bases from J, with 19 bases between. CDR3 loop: CASSSFGTPGNYGYTF. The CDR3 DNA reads TGTGCCAGTAGCAGCTTTGGGACACCAGGCAACTATGGCTACACCTTC.